This T cell receptor beta chain was found in a study of neurological immune-mediated disorders. Study conclusions and caveats: No CDR3 amino acid sequences recurred among expanded clones across subjects, suggesting private repertoires in all groups. For the multiple sclerosis repertoire cluster, no association with any clinical or MRI feature was found.

With regard to this clonotype: The target antigen is unknown.

The germline V gene has CDR1 DFQATT and CDR2 SNEGSKA (reference sequence). The CDR3 contains 14 residues. Trimming cost V 5 bases and J 3 bases; bases outside gene matches: 8. As for the cDNA, it was generated by 5'RACE with 10-nucleotide random UMIs. TCRdb analysed the 5' RACE reads with MiXCR anew, one entry per CDR3 protein. The sample lists roughly 10,000 distinct CDR3 sequences; approximately 22% were seen once. The chain uses TRBV20-1 and TRBJ2-3; 7 nucleotides align to TRBD2. This receptor was taken from a woman in her thirties or forties with multiple sclerosis. The material sequenced was CD8+ T cells from blood. The CDR3 bases are TGCAGTGCTCAAGGACTAGGCCAAACAGATACGCAGTATTTT. Translation gives CSAQGLGQTDTQYF.